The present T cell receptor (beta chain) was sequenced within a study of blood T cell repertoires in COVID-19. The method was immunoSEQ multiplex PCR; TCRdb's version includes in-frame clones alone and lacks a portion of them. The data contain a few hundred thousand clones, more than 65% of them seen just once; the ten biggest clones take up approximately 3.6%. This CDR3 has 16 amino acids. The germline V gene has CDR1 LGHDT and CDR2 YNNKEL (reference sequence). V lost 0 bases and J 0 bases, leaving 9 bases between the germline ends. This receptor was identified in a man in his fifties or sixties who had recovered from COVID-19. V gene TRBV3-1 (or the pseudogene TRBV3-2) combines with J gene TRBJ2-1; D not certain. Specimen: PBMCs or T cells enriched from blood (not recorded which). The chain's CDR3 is CASSQDSGSSYNEQFF. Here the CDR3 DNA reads TGTGCCAGCAGCCAAGATTCTGGCAGCTCCTACAATGAGCAGTTCTTC.